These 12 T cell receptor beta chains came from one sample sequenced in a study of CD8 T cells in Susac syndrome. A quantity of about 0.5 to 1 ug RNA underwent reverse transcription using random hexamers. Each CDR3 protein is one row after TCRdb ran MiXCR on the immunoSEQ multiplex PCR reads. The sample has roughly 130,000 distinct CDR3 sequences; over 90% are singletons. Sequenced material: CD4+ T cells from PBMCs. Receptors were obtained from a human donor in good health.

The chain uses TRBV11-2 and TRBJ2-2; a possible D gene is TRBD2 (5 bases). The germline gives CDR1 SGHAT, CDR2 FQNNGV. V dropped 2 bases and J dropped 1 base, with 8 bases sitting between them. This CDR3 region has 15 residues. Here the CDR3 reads CASSLIRGNTGELFF. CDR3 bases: TGTGCCAGCAGCTTAATTCGGGGGAACACCGGGGAGCTGTTTTTT.

CDR3 protein: CASTDGNYEQYF. CDR3 nucleotide sequence: TGCGCCAGCACTGACGGGAACTACGAGCAGTACTTC. The rearrangement links TRBV5-1 to TRBJ2-7; TRBD2 is a possible D gene (5 bases). CDR1 is SGHRS and CDR2 is YFSETQ in the germline V gene. This CDR3 is 12 amino acids long. The V end lost 6 bases, the J end lost 3 bases, and 10 bases lay between the germline ends.

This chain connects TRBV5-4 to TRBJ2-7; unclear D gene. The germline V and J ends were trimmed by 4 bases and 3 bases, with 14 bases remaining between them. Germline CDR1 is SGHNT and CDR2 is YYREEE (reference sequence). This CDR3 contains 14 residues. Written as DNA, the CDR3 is TGTGCCAGCAGCCCCCAACAGCGTTTCTACGAGCAGTACTTC. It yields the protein CASSPQQRFYEQYF.

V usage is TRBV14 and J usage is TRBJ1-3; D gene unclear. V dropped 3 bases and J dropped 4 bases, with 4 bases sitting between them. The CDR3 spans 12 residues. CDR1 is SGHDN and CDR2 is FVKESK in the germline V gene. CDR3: CASSHSGNTIYF. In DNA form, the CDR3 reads TGTGCCAGCAGCCATTCGGGAAACACCATATATTTT.

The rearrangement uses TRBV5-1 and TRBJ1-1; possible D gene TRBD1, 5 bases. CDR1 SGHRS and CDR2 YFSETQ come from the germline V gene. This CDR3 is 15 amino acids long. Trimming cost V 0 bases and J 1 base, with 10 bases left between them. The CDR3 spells CASSLVTQGNTEAFF. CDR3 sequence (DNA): TGCGCCAGCAGCTTGGTAACGCAGGGGAACACTGAAGCTTTCTTT.

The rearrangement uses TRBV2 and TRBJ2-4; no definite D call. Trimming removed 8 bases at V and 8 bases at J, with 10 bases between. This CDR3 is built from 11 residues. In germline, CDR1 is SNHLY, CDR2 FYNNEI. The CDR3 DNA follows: TGTGCCAGCGGTTCGGTCGACATTCAGTACTTC. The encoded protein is CASGSVDIQYF.

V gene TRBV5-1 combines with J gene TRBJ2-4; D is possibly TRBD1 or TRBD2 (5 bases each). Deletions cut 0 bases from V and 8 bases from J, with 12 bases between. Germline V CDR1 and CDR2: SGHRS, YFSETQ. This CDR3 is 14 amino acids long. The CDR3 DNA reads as TGCGCCAGCAGCTTGGGACAGTCCGGGGACATTCAGTACTTC. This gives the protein CASSLGQSGDIQYF.

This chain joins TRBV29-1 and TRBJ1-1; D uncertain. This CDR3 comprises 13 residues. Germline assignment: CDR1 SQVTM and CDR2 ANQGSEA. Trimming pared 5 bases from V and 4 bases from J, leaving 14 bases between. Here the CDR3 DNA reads TGCAGCGTTCTAGGAGGGCGCCGCACTGAAGCTTTCTTT. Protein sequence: CSVLGGRRTEAFF. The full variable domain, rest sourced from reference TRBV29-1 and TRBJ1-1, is SAVISQKPSRDICQRGTSLTIQCQVDSQVTMMFWYRQQPGQSLTLIATANQGSEATYESGFVIDKFPISRPNLTFSTLTVSNMSPEDSSIYLCSVLGGRRTEAFFGQGTRLTVV.

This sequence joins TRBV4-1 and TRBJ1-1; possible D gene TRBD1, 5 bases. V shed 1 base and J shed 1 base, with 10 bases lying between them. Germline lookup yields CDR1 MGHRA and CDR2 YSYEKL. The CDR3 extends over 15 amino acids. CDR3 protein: CASSQGERGNTEAFF. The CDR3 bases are TGCGCCAGCAGCCAAGGGGAAAGGGGGAACACTGAAGCTTTCTTT.

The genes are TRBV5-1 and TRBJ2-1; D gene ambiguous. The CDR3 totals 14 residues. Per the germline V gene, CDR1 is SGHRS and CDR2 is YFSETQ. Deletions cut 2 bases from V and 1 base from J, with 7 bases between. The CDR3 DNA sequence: TGCGCCAGCAGCTTTTCTCAGTCCTACAATGAGCAGTTCTTC. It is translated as CASSFSQSYNEQFF.

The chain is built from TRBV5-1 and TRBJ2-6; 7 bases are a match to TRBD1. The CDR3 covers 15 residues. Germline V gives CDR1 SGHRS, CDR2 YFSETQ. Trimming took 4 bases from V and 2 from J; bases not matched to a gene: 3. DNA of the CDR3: TGCGCCAGCAGCCAGGGACAGACTGGGGCCAACGTCCTGACTTTC. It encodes CASSQGQTGANVLTF. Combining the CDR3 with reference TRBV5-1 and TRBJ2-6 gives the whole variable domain KAGVTQTPRYLIKTRGQQVTLSCSPISGHRSVSWYQQTPGQGLQFLFEYFSETQRNKGNFPGRFSGRQFSNSRSEMNVSTLELGDSALYLCASSQGQTGANVLTFGAGSRLTVL.

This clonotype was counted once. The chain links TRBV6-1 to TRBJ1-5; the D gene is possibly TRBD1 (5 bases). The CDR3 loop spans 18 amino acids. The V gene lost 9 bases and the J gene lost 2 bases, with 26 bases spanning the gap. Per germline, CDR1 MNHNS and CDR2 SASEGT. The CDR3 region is CARGERGRRVPGNQPQHF. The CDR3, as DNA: TGTGCCAGAGGGGAAAGAGGACGACGAGTACCGGGCAATCAGCCCCAGCATTTT.